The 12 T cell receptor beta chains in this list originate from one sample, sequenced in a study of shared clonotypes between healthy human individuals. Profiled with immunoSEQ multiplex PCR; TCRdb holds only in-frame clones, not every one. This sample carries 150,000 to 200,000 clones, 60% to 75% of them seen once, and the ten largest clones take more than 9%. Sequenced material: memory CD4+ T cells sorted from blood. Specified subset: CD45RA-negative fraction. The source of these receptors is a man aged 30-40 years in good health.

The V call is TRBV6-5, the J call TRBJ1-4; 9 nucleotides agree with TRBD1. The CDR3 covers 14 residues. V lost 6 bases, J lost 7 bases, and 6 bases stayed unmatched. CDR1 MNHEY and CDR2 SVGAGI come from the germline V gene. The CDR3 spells CASRGQGWSEKLFF. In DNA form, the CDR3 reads TGTGCCAGCAGGGGACAGGGTTGGAGTGAAAAACTGTTTTTT.

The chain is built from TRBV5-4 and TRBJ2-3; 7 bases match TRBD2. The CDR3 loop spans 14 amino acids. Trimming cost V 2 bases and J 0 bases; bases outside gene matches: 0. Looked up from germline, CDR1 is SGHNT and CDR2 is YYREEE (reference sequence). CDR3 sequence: CASSLAGSTDTQYF. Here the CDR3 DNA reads TGTGCCAGCAGCTTAGCGGGAAGCACAGATACGCAGTATTTT.

The CDR3 region is CASSPTGGLNIQYF. The CDR3 nucleotides read TGTGCCAGCTCACCGACAGGGGGCTTAAACATTCAGTACTTC. The chain couples TRBV18 to TRBJ2-4; 10 nucleotides match TRBD1. The germline V gene has CDR1 KGHSH and CDR2 LQKENI. Trimming removed 3 bases from V and 6 bases from J; junction bases left unmatched: 2. The CDR3 contains 14 residues. The full variable domain, in which reference TRBV18 and TRBJ2-4 provide the parts outside the CDR3, is NAGVMQNPRHLVRRRGQEARLRCSPMKGHSHVYWYRQLPEEGLKFMVYLQKENIIDESGMPKERFSAEFPKEGPSILRIQQVVRGDSAAYFCASSPTGGLNIQYFGAGTRLSVL.

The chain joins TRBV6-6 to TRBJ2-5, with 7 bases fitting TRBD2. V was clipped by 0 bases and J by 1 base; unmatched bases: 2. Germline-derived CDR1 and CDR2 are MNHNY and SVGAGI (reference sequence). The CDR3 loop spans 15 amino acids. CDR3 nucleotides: TGTGCCAGCAGTTACTCGGCTAGCGGCCAAGAGACCCAGTACTTC. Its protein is CASSYSASGQETQYF.

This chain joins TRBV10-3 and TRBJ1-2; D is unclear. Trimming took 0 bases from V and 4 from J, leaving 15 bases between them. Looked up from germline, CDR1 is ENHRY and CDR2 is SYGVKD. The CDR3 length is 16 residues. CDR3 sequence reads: CAISESWENGGYGYTF. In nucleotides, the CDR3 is TGTGCCATCAGTGAGTCGTGGGAAAATGGTGGCTATGGCTACACCTTC.

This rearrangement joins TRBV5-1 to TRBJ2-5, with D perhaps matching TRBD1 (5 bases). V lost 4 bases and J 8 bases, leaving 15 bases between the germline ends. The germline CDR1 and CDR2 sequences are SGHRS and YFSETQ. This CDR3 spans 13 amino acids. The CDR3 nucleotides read TGCGCCAGCAGCGATGGGGCCCTCGGCACCCAGTACTTC. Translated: CASSDGALGTQYF.

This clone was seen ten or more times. The CDR3 spells CASSEDLGGEETQYF. The CDR3 nucleotides are TGCGCCAGCAGTGAGGACCTAGGGGGGGAAGAGACCCAGTACTTC. The genes are TRBV10-2 and TRBJ2-5, with D perhaps matching TRBD2 (7 bases). The CDR3 has 15 amino acids. Looked up from germline, CDR1 is WSHSY and CDR2 is SAAADI. The V gene lost 2 bases and the J gene lost 3 bases, with 13 bases spanning the gap.

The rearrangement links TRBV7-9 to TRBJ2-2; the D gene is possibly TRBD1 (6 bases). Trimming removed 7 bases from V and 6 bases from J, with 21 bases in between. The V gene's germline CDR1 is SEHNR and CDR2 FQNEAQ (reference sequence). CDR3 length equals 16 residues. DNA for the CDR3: TGTGCCAGCATTCAGTTTCGCAGGGGCCTTCCCGGGGAGCTGTTTTTT. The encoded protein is CASIQFRRGLPGELFF. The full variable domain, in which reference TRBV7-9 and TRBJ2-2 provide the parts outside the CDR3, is DTGVSQNPRHKITKRGQNVTFRCDPISEHNRLYWYRQTLGQGPEFLTYFQNEAQLEKSRLLSDRFSAERPKGSFSTLEIQRTEQGDSAMYLCASIQFRRGLPGELFFGEGSRLTVL.

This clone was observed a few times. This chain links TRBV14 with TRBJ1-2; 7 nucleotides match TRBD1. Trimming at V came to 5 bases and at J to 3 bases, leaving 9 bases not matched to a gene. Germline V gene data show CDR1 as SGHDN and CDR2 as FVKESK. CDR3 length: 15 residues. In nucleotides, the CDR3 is TGTGCCAGCAGCGCAATCGACAGGGTCTACTATGGCTACACCTTC. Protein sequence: CASSAIDRVYYGYTF.

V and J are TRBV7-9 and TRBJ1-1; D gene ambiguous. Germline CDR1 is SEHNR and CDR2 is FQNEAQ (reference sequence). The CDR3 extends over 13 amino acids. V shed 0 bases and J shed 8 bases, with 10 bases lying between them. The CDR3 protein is CASSLALSTEAFF. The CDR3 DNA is TGTGCCAGCAGCTTAGCGCTCAGCACCGAAGCTTTCTTT. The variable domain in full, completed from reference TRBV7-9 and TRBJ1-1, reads DTGVSQNPRHKITKRGQNVTFRCDPISEHNRLYWYRQTLGQGPEFLTYFQNEAQLEKSRLLSDRFSAERPKGSFSTLEIQRTEQGDSAMYLCASSLALSTEAFFGQGTRLTVV.

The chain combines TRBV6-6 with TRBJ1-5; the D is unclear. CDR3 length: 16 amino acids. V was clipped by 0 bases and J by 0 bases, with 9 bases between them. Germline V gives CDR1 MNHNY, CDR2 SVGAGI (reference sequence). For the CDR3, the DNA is TGTGCCAGCAGTTACTCGAGGAGGACTAGCAATCAGCCCCAGCATTTT. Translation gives CASSYSRRTSNQPQHF.

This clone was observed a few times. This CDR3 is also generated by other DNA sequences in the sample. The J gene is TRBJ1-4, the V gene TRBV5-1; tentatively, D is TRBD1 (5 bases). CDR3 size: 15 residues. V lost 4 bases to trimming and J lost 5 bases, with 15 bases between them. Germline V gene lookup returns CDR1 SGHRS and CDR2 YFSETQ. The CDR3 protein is CASSLRDGLNEKLFF. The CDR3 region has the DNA TGCGCCAGCAGCCTACGGGACGGACTAAATGAAAAACTGTTTTTT.